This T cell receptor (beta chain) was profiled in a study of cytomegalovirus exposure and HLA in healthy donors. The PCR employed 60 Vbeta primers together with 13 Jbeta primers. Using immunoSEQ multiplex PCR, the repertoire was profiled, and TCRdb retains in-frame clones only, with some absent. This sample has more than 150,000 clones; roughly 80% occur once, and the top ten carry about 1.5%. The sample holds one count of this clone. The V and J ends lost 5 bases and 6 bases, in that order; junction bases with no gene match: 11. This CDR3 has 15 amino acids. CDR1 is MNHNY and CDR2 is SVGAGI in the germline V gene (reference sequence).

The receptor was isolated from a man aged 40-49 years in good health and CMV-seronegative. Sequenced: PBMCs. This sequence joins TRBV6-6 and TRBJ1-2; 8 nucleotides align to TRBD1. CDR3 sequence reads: CASSAAGDRINGYTF. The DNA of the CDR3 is TGTGCCAGCAGTGCAGCCGGGGACAGGATCAATGGCTACACCTTC.